This entry is about one TCR beta chain. This clone was detected only once. The clone's antigen remains unknown. Qualities for individual bases were not recorded, and no much larger clone is one base off. The donors were healthy, HIV-negative adults with no recently reported acute infections or vaccinations. All donors were Caucasian adults living in Nashville, Tennessee, USA. CD4+ T cells were enriched through magnetic negative selection, after which naive cells were positively selected on CD45RA and the remaining negative fraction served as the memory subset. Blood was obtained by leukapheresis, after which PBMCs were separated by Ficoll-Histopaque density gradient centrifugation and cryopreserved in liquid nitrogen vapor phase. Analytical flow cytometry was used to check the purity and quantity of every magnetically sorted T cell population. Each sorted fraction had its genomic DNA isolated and then quantified by UV absorbance on a Nanodrop 2000c.

The entry originates in a study of shared clonotypes between healthy human individuals (TCRdb year 2020). About the study as a whole: Three men and two women, aged 18 to 49 years, made up the cohort. Per donor, three plates each were used for CD4 naive and CD4 memory, two for CD8 naive, and one for CD8 memory. Blood TCR repertoires of a handful of healthy adults were deeply sequenced to estimate repertoire size and the extent of clonotype sharing between individuals. Libraries were prepared and TCR repertoires were sequenced by different laboratories using diverse techniques, in order to increase sequencing depth and limit assay-specific biases. Per donor, leukapheresis produced somewhere between about 0.8 and 9 billion PBMCs. Beyond this particular receptor, the publication reports: Pairwise subsampling indicated that sequencing depth was expected to affect the degree of clonotype sharing among donors. Naive subsets generally had larger estimated clonotype richness than memory subsets. The small number of donors limited the genetic and exposure-history diversity represented. Across a handful of donors, around 5% of naive CD4, 3% to 3.5% of naive CD8, roughly 2.3% of memory CD4, and 0.4% of memory CD8 clonotypes were shared. Sampling was restricted to blood, and TCR repertoires in tissue are likely to differ from TCR repertoires in blood. Clonotypes shared by all four sorted-subset donors showed higher generation probabilities than non-shared clonotypes. Rarefaction of sorted-subset datasets indicated incomplete sequencing despite the large sequencing depth.

The germline V gene supplies CDR1 SGHRS and CDR2 YFSETQ. Inclusive of the bounding cysteine and phenylalanine, the CDR3 is 15 residues long. Only the CDR3 region is kept as DNA, spanning 45 bases read in frame from base 1. V and J are trimmed by 1 base and 9 bases, and the gene matches miss 6 bases of the junction. Using the deep immunoSEQ assay, multiplex PCR amplified TCR CDR3 regions from genomic DNA. Extracted genomic DNA from each cell subset was spread evenly across all wells of several immunoSEQ 96-well plates, with each plate serving as a replicate. Each replicate PCR for sorted subsets received roughly 200 ng genomic DNA, equal to roughly 33,000 T cell genomes. Purified libraries were quantified with a Qubit 3.0 fluorometer, sized on a Bioanalyzer 2100, and re-quantified with the KAPA Library Quantification kit. A separate single-read 150-cycle Illumina NextSeq 550 flow cell was used to sequence each immunoSEQ 96-well plate. Per the authors' processing: Because only junctional sequences without quality scores were contained in the immunoSEQ output, filtering matching that applied to full-length reads could not be performed. Sequences were annotated with PyIR, a Python wrapper for IgBLAST v1.9, and V/J genes and CDR3 were assigned using IMGT germline references. Reads were filtered out if the reads had weak V/J assignments (E-value above 1e-6), no CDR3, stop codons, out-of-frame junctions, or ambiguous translated residues. V3J clonotypes were defined as sequences sharing an identical inferred V gene, J gene, and CDR3 amino acid sequence. Percentage overlap between repertoires was computed as shared unique clonotypes divided by the size of the smaller repertoire. RTK rarefaction, the Chao1 estimator, and Recon v2.1 estimates of unobserved clonotypes were used to assess repertoire richness. For all TCRbeta clonotypes obtained by the gDNA method from a handful of donors, generation probabilities were computed with OLGA. Held by TCRdb, this immuneACCESS table contains in-frame sequences only and omits some clones. Under half of the omission traces to an unresolved V gene where checked; the cause of the rest is unknown. From that table come the V and J calls and clone size; the DNA was used to work out D and trimming. For this sample the table gives roughly 2 million clones, of which over 85% were detected only once. The top ten hold under 0.15% of the sample.

Material for sequencing was naive CD4+ T cells sorted from blood. What the cell subset or site label conveys for this sample: CD45RA+ positively selected. This clonotype was obtained from a young man in good health. This chain is built from TRBV5-1 and TRBJ2-1; TRBD2 fits 11 bases in the junction. The DNA is as follows: TGCGCCAGCAGCTTGACTAGCGGGAGAGCGACTGAGCAGTTCTTC. This translates into CASSLTSGRATEQFF.